Described below is a single T cell receptor beta chain sequence and its context. The antigen remains undetermined. A read error may explain this, as a much larger clone is one base away. Within the sample, other DNA sequences also encode this same CDR3. The CDR3 loop spans 13 amino acids. J lost 8 bases, V lost 4 bases, and 5 bases had no gene match. In germline, CDR1 is MNHEY, CDR2 SMNVEV (reference sequence). TCRdb's table, derived via immunoSEQ multiplex PCR, lists solely in-frame clones and lacks some. The sample comprises 1,500 to 2,000 clones, approximately 30% of which are singletons, and less than 70% rests with the top ten. This sample is part of a study of STAT3 mutations in large granular lymphocyte leukemia. On the study more broadly: Roughly half of the longitudinally sequenced T-LGLL patients carried detectable canonical activating STAT3 mutations.

The study's findings and limits: Every T-cell large granular lymphocyte leukemia patient had at least one immunodominant TCR beta clonotype.

The chain links TRBV27 to TRBJ2-1, with 7 positions matching TRBD2. Sequenced input: peripheral blood mononuclear cells. The receptor was isolated from a male patient in his 50s with T-cell large granular lymphocyte leukemia. Some clones in this sample may be carry-over from other donors' samples. CDR3 nucleotides: TGTGCCAGCAGTTCAACTAGCGAGGATGAGCAGTTCTTC. It translates to CASSSTSEDEQFF.